These T cell receptor beta chains were read from a single sample in a study of STAT5B mutations in CD4+ large granular lymphocyte leukemia. Assay used: immunoSEQ multiplex PCR; TCRdb lists only in-frame clones, some missing. This repertoire shows around 30,000 clones, about 77% found once; its top ten account for approximately 3.1%. The sequencing sample was made of CD4+ T cells from blood buffy coats. The origin of the receptors is a human donor in good health. The CDR3 runs from the conserved cysteine through the conserved F or W. A D gene is named only where the DNA matches it firmly. A row's size may be missing; if present it is once, few, many or a size class.

size: .
V: TRBV19
J: TRBJ2-3
D: .
CDR3: CASSRGGSGTDTQYF
DNA: TGTGCCAGTAGTAGGGGTGGGTCGGGCACAGATACGCAGTATTTT

size: .
V: TRBV7-2
J: TRBJ2-1
D: TRBD2
CDR3: CASSFLSVSGLDNEQFF
DNA: TGTGCCAGCAGCTTTTTGAGTGTGTCGGGACTAGACAATGAGCAGTTCTTC

size: .
V: TRBV5-5
J: TRBJ1-5
D: TRBD1
CDR3: CASSSQGRNQPQHF
DNA: TGTGCCAGCAGCTCACAGGGGCGCAATCAGCCCCAGCATTTT

size: few
V: TRBV7-2
J: TRBJ1-6
D: TRBD1
CDR3: CASSSAGTGRGSPLHF
DNA: TGTGCCAGCAGCTCGGCCGGGACAGGGAGAGGATCACCCCTCCACTTT

size: .
V: TRBV19
J: TRBJ2-5
D: TRBD2
CDR3: CASSTQRLAGQETQYF
DNA: TGTGCCAGTAGTACCCAGCGTCTAGCGGGCCAAGAGACCCAGTACTTC

size: .
V: TRBV30
J: TRBJ2-2
D: TRBD2
CDR3: CAWSLLAGKNTGELFF
DNA: TGTGCCTGGAGCTTACTAGCGGGGAAGAACACCGGGGAGCTGTTTTTT

size: .
V: TRBV19
J: TRBJ2-7
D: .
CDR3: CASAFREFGEQYF
DNA: TGTGCCAGTGCTTTCAGGGAATTCGGCGAGCAGTACTTC

size: .
V: TRBV5-5
J: TRBJ2-2
D: TRBD2
CDR3: CASSYQRGNTGELFF
DNA: TGTGCCAGCAGCTATCAGCGGGGGAACACCGGGGAGCTGTTTTTT

size: .
V: TRBV10-1
J: TRBJ2-7
D: .
CDR3: CASIHREIYEQYF
DNA: TGCGCCAGCATACACAGGGAAATCTACGAGCAGTACTTC

size: .
V: TRBV29-1
J: TRBJ2-7
D: TRBD1
CDR3: CSVQGTGGAYEQYF
DNA: TGCAGCGTTCAAGGGACAGGGGGCGCGTACGAGCAGTACTTC

size: .
V: TRBV6-1
J: TRBJ2-5
D: .
CDR3: CASSESVGGRGETQYF
DNA: TGTGCCAGCAGTGAATCGGTAGGGGGGCGCGGGGAGACCCAGTACTTC

size: once
V: TRBV5-4
J: TRBJ2-3
D: .
CDR3: CATSQYKLVSDTQYF
DNA: TGTGCCACCTCTCAGTACAAACTGGTTTCAGATACGCAGTATTTT

size: few
V: TRBV9
J: TRBJ2-2
D: .
CDR3: CASSVGLGGTGELFF
DNA: TGTGCCAGCAGCGTAGGGCTGGGAGGCACCGGGGAGCTGTTTTTT

size: .
V: TRBV5-4
J: TRBJ1-2
D: .
CDR3: CASSLFSGDYGYTF
DNA: TGTGCCAGCAGCTTGTTCTCAGGCGACTATGGCTACACCTTC

size: .
V: TRBV7-2
J: TRBJ1-2
D: .
CDR3: CASSLFRTGYTF
DNA: TGTGCCAGCAGCTTATTCAGGACGGGCTACACCTTC

size: .
V: TRBV29-1
J: TRBJ1-3
D: TRBD1
CDR3: CSVEWTGGRGNTIYF
DNA: TGCAGCGTTGAATGGACAGGGGGCAGAGGAAACACCATATATTTT

size: .
V: TRBV28
J: TRBJ2-1
D: TRBD2
CDR3: CASSSRSGRAGGHEQFF
DNA: TGTGCCAGCAGTTCCCGAAGCGGGAGAGCAGGTGGGCATGAGCAGTTCTTC

size: .
V: TRBV5-4
J: TRBJ2-1
D: TRBD1
CDR3: CASSKGQGAYNEQFF
DNA: TGTGCCAGCAGCAAGGGACAGGGGGCTTACAATGAGCAGTTCTTC

size: few
V: TRBV30
J: TRBJ1-3
D: TRBD1
CDR3: CAESGGDGNTIYF
DNA: TGTGCCGAATCAGGGGGTGATGGAAACACCATATATTTT

size: .
V: TRBV7-2
J: TRBJ1-5
D: .
CDR3: CASSFSGRGINQPQHF
DNA: TGTGCCAGCAGCTTTTCGGGCAGGGGTATTAACCAGCCCCAGCATTTT

size: few
V: TRBV7-7
J: TRBJ1-1
D: .
CDR3: CAQQMTVEAFF
DNA: TGTGCTCAGCAAATGACCGTCGAAGCTTTCTTT

size: .
V: TRBV21-1
J: TRBJ2-1
D: .
CDR3: CASSLGGLAALGSYNEQFF
DNA: TGTGCCAGCAGCTTGGGTGGACTAGCGGCCCTCGGGTCTTACAATGAGCAGTTCTTC

size: .
V: TRBV5-4
J: TRBJ2-7
D: TRBD2
CDR3: CASSWSGRPSYEQYF
DNA: TGTGCCAGCAGCTGGAGCGGGAGACCGTCCTACGAGCAGTACTTC

size: once
V: TRBV7-8
J: TRBJ2-7
D: TRBD1
CDR3: CASGGDRGLEQYF
DNA: TGTGCCAGCGGGGGGGACAGGGGGCTTGAGCAGTACTTC

size: .
V: TRBV30
J: TRBJ1-5
D: .
CDR3: CAWSAGGTRQPQHF
DNA: TGTGCCTGGAGCGCAGGAGGGACTCGACAGCCCCAGCATTTT

size: .
V: TRBV4-3
J: TRBJ1-4
D: TRBD1
CDR3: CASSHIQGTGDEKLFF
DNA: TGCGCCAGCAGCCACATACAGGGGACTGGCGATGAAAAACTGTTTTTT

size: .
V: TRBV9
J: TRBJ2-2
D: TRBD2
CDR3: CASSVASGSWTGELFF
DNA: TGTGCCAGCAGCGTAGCTAGCGGGAGTTGGACCGGGGAGCTGTTTTTT

size: .
V: TRBV19
J: TRBJ1-3
D: .
CDR3: CASSYQGTGNTIYF
DNA: TGTGCCAGTAGTTATCAGGGAACTGGAAACACCATATATTTT

size: .
V: TRBV11-2
J: TRBJ1-1
D: .
CDR3: CASSLYIRRQEAFF
DNA: TGTGCCAGCAGCTTATATATCCGGCGTCAGGAAGCTTTCTTT

size: .
V: TRBV9
J: TRBJ2-3
D: .
CDR3: CASSTTMDGFTDTQYF
DNA: TGTGCCAGCAGCACTACGATGGACGGATTCACAGATACGCAGTATTTT

size: .
V: TRBV5-4
J: TRBJ1-4
D: TRBD1
CDR3: CASSQTGGGNEKLFF
DNA: TGTGCCAGCAGCCAAACAGGGGGTGGGAATGAAAAACTGTTTTTT

size: .
V: TRBV7-2
J: TRBJ1-6
D: .
CDR3: CASSLLGYNSPLHF
DNA: TGTGCCAGCAGCTTATTAGGCTATAATTCACCCCTCCACTTT

size: .
V: TRBV27
J: TRBJ2-7
D: .
CDR3: CASSLASSGYEQYF
DNA: TGTGCCAGCAGTTTGGCTAGCAGTGGTTACGAGCAGTACTTC

size: .
V: TRBV30
J: TRBJ1-5
D: .
CDR3: CAWNKGGAGNQPQHF
DNA: TGTGCCTGGAATAAGGGGGGGGCGGGCAATCAGCCCCAGCATTTT

size: .
V: TRBV2
J: TRBJ2-7
D: TRBD1
CDR3: CAIPGQEGLEQYF
DNA: TGTGCCATCCCGGGACAGGAGGGCTTAGAGCAGTACTTC

size: .
V: TRBV5-1
J: TRBJ1-4
D: .
CDR3: CASSPGQTELLFF
DNA: TGCGCCAGCAGCCCAGGACAGACGGAGTTACTGTTTTTT

size: .
V: TRBV2
J: TRBJ2-2
D: .
CDR3: CASSGMNTGELFF
DNA: TGTGCCAGCAGTGGAATGAACACCGGGGAGCTGTTTTTT

size: .
V: TRBV5-1
J: TRBJ1-4
D: TRBD1
CDR3: CASSPQGGPYNEKLFF
DNA: TGCGCCAGCAGCCCTCAAGGGGGCCCTTATAATGAAAAACTGTTTTTT

size: .
V: TRBV7-9
J: TRBJ1-2
D: .
CDR3: CASSLAQGNNYGYTF
DNA: TGTGCCAGCAGCTTAGCTCAGGGGAACAACTATGGCTACACCTTC

size: few
V: TRBV19
J: TRBJ1-2
D: TRBD1
CDR3: CASSIGTGIENYGYTF
DNA: TGTGCCAGTAGTATAGGGACAGGGATTGAAAACTATGGCTACACCTTC

size: few
V: TRBV27
J: TRBJ2-2
D: TRBD2
CDR3: CASSLSIGLANTGELFF
DNA: TGTGCCAGCAGCTTATCCATAGGACTAGCGAACACCGGGGAGCTGTTTTTT

size: .
V: TRBV29-1
J: TRBJ2-5
D: .
CDR3: CSVGTAGRETQYF
DNA: TGCAGCGTTGGAACCGCCGGCCGAGAGACCCAGTACTTC

size: .
V: TRBV15
J: TRBJ2-3
D: TRBD2
CDR3: CATSRDIRTSGSLADTQYF
DNA: TGTGCCACCAGCAGAGATATCCGGACTAGCGGGAGTCTTGCAGATACGCAGTATTTT

size: .
V: TRBV7-2
J: TRBJ2-1
D: TRBD2
CDR3: CASSPSGTWYNEQFF
DNA: TGTGCCAGCAGCCCTAGCGGGACATGGTACAATGAGCAGTTCTTC

size: few
V: TRBV5-1
J: TRBJ2-5
D: .
CDR3: CASSSSPGTQYF
DNA: TGCGCCAGCAGCTCCTCCCCGGGGACCCAGTACTTC

size: few
V: TRBV6-5
J: TRBJ1-5
D: .
CDR3: CASSYRGNQPQHF
DNA: TGTGCCAGCAGTTACCGCGGCAATCAGCCCCAGCATTTT

size: few
V: TRBV7-2
J: TRBJ2-1
D: TRBD1
CDR3: CASSLGQGFYNEQFF
DNA: TGTGCCAGCAGCTTAGGACAGGGGTTCTACAATGAGCAGTTCTTC

size: .
V: TRBV7-8
J: TRBJ2-1
D: TRBD2
CDR3: CASSLAREGEQFF
DNA: TGTGCCAGCAGCTTAGCGCGGGAGGGTGAGCAGTTCTTC

size: few
V: TRBV5-1
J: TRBJ1-4
D: TRBD1
CDR3: CASSWVGGENEKLFF
DNA: TGCGCCAGCAGCTGGGTAGGGGGCGAGAATGAAAAACTGTTTTTT

size: .
V: TRBV6-5
J: TRBJ1-4
D: .
CDR3: CASRGTLATNEKLFF
DNA: TGTGCCAGCAGGGGGACACTAGCAACTAATGAAAAACTGTTTTTT

size: once
V: TRBV5-6
J: TRBJ2-2
D: TRBD2
CDR3: CASSQIGTSGKTGELFF
DNA: TGTGCCAGCAGCCAGATCGGGACTAGCGGGAAGACCGGGGAGCTGTTTTTT

size: few
V: TRBV29-1
J: TRBJ1-1
D: .
CDR3: CSVSKNTEAFF
DNA: TGCAGCGTGTCTAAGAACACTGAAGCTTTCTTT

size: .
V: TRBV18
J: TRBJ2-7
D: .
CDR3: CASSLGTLPYEQYF
DNA: TGTGCCAGCTCCCTTGGGACACTTCCCTACGAGCAGTACTTC

size: .
V: TRBV27
J: TRBJ1-2
D: TRBD1
CDR3: CASSFQGASNYGYTF
DNA: TGTGCCAGCAGTTTCCAGGGGGCATCTAACTATGGCTACACCTTC

size: .
V: TRBV5-1
J: TRBJ2-3
D: TRBD2
CDR3: CASSFIAGGLTDTQYF
DNA: TGCGCCAGCAGCTTTATAGCGGGAGGCCTCACAGATACGCAGTATTTT

size: .
V: TRBV30
J: TRBJ2-5
D: TRBD2
CDR3: CAWSRDTRAGDTETQYF
DNA: TGTGCCTGGAGCCGGGACACTAGAGCGGGAGATACGGAGACCCAGTACTTC

size: few
V: TRBV19
J: TRBJ1-1
D: TRBD1
CDR3: CASSTQGATEAFF
DNA: TGTGCCAGTAGTACCCAGGGGGCCACTGAAGCTTTCTTT

size: .
V: TRBV6-6
J: TRBJ1-2
D: TRBD1
CDR3: CASSPGQTVYGYTF
DNA: TGTGCCAGCAGTCCGGGACAGACCGTCTATGGCTACACCTTC

size: few
V: TRBV5-1
J: TRBJ1-6
D: TRBD1
CDR3: CASSPGQNQNSPLHF
DNA: TGCGCCAGCAGCCCGGGACAGAACCAAAATTCACCCCTCCACTTT